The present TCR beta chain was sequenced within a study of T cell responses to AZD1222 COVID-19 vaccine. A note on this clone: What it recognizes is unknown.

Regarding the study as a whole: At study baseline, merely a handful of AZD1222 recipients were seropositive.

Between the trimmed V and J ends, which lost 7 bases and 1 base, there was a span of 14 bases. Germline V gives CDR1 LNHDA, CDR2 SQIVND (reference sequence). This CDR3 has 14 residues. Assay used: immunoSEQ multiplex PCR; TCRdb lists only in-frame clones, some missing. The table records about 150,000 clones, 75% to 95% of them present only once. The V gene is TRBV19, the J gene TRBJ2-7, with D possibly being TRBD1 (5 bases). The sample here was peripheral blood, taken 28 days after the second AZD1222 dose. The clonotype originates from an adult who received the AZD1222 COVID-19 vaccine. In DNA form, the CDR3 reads TGTGCCAGTACACCAGGGCTATGGTCCTACGAGCAGTACTTC. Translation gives CASTPGLWSYEQYF.